At least ten counts were recorded for the clone carrying this T cell receptor beta chain. Its antigen is not identified. Per germline, CDR1 SGHVS and CDR2 FQNEAQ. J was trimmed by 2 bases and V by 2 bases; bases with no gene match: 3. The CDR3 has 15 residues. This record belongs to a study of early T cells in non-severe SARS-CoV-2 infection. At the level of the study: Sequencing was performed on bulk RNA from unsorted whole blood, leaving chains unpaired.

Individual cDNA molecules were tagged with unique molecular identifiers. A single record per CDR3 protein comes from TCRdb applying MiXCR to the 5' RACE reads. This sample carries 85,000 to 100,000 distinct CDR3 sequences, approximately 10% of them seen once, and the ten largest clones take roughly 4.9%. Study outcomes and limitations: Database matching using VDJdb favored anti-spike CD8 responses, with private and CD4 specificities left missing.

The sample consisted of whole blood. The clonotype was recovered from an adult who was a healthcare worker with PCR-confirmed SARS-CoV-2 infection or an uninfected control (not recorded which). The rearrangement links TRBV7-8 to TRBJ2-1; 7 nucleotides match TRBD2. The CDR3 loop reads CASSLTLAAYNEQFF. CDR3 nucleotide sequence: TGTGCCAGCAGCTTAACGCTAGCGGCCTACAATGAGCAGTTCTTC. Looking up the rest from reference TRBV7-8 and TRBJ2-1 gives the full variable domain: GAGVSQSPRYKVAKRGQDVALRCDPISGHVSLFWYQQALGQGPEFLTYFQNEAQLDKSGLPSDRFFAERPEGSVSTLKIQRTQQEDSAVYLCASSLTLAAYNEQFFGPGTRLTVL.